This is a list of T cell receptor beta chains from one sample in a study of blood T cell repertoires in COVID-19. The assay was immunoSEQ multiplex PCR, and TCRdb's table has in-frame clones only and misses some. The sample gives 250,000 or so clones, around nine tenths of which show up once; approximately 8.2% is in the top ten. The sample consisted of peripheral blood. The origin of the receptors is a man aged 35 to 55 with active or convalescent COVID-19. The CDR3 runs from the conserved cysteine through the conserved F or W. The D gene is left open where the match is weak. Clone size appears in some rows only: once, few, many, or a class for an expanded clone.

>TRBD1|TRBJ1-5|TRBV6-5|NA
TGTGCCAGCAGGCCCGGGACAGGTAGCAATCAGCCCCAGCATTTT
CASRPGTGSNQPQHF
>NA|TRBJ2-5|TRBV7-3|NA
TGTGCCAGCAGCTTAAGTCGCCAAGAGACCCAGTACTTC
CASSLSRQETQYF
>TRBD1|TRBJ1-5|TRBV2|NA
TGTGCCAGCAGACAGGGGCAGCCCCAGCATTTT
CASRQGQPQHF
>TRBD1|TRBJ1-1|TRBV20-1|NA
TGCAGTGCTACCCAGGGGGCGGGCGCTTTCTTT
CSATQGAGAFF
>TRBD2|TRBJ2-2|TRBV25-1|once
TGTGCCAGCAGCGATGCGTTGGGACTAGCAGTCCCCGGGGAGCTGTTTTTT
CASSDALGLAVPGELFF
>TRBD1|TRBJ2-2|TRBV5-4|NA
TGTGCCAGCAGTCTTGCCGGGACAGGGGGTACCGGGGAGCTGTTTTTT
CASSLAGTGGTGELFF
>NA|TRBJ2-1|TRBV4-2|NA
TGTGCCAGCAGCCAATCATCCAGCTCCTACAATGAGCAGTTCTTC
CASSQSSSSYNEQFF
>NA|TRBJ1-1|TRBV2|NA
TGTGCCAGCAGTGATGAAAGACAGGCCCCGGAGGCTTTCTTT
CASSDERQAPEAFF
>TRBD2|TRBJ2-5|TRBV5-1|NA
TGCGCCAGCAGCTTGGGACTAGCGGTAGAGACCCAGTACTTC
CASSLGLAVETQYF
>TRBD2|TRBJ2-3|TRBV6-6|NA
TGTGCCAGCAGTGGACTAGCGTCAGATACGCAGTATTTT
CASSGLASDTQYF
>NA|TRBJ1-6|TRBV12-3/TRBV12-4|few
TGTGCCAGCAGTTTAGGTGGGCTCTCACCCCTCCACTTT
CASSLGGLSPLHF
>NA|TRBJ2-7|TRBV4-1|once
TGCGCCAGCAGCCCCAACTACGAGCAGTACTTC
CASSPNYEQYF
>NA|TRBJ2-7|TRBV4-1|NA
TGCGCCAGCAGCCAGAAGGACAACACAGAGCAGTACTTC
CASSQKDNTEQYF
>TRBD1|TRBJ1-2|TRBV29-1|NA
TGCAGCGTTGAGGGGGGCAGGGGGCCACTTGGCTACACCTTC
CSVEGGRGPLGYTF
>TRBD1|TRBJ1-4|TRBV6-5|NA
TGTGCCAGCCGAGGACAGGGTAATGAAAAACTGTTTTTT
CASRGQGNEKLFF
>TRBD2|TRBJ2-1|TRBV2|NA
TGTGCCAGCAGGCCGGGACTAGGGAGCTCCTACAATGAGCAGTTCTTC
CASRPGLGSSYNEQFF
>NA|TRBJ2-2|TRBV10-1|NA
TGCGCCAGCAGTCAGGACGGGAAAGGCACCGGGGAGCTGTTTTTT
CASSQDGKGTGELFF
>NA|TRBJ1-5|TRBV28|NA
TGTGCCAGCAGTTTACAACAGGGATATAGCAATCAGCCCCAGCATTTT
CASSLQQGYSNQPQHF
>TRBD1|TRBJ1-6|TRBV28|NA
TGTGCCAGCAGTTTATTTTTAGGGGGCGGAGGCTCACCCCTCCACTTT
CASSLFLGGGGSPLHF
>NA|TRBJ1-6|TRBV11-2|NA
TGTGCCAGCAGCGAAACCGGGACACCTTCTTCACCCCTCCACTTT
CASSETGTPSSPLHF
>NA|TRBJ1-3|TRBV5-6|NA
TGTGCCAGCAGCCCAGGCGGGACCTCTGGAAACACCATATATTTT
CASSPGGTSGNTIYF
>NA|TRBJ2-7|TRBV5-6|NA
TGTGCCAGCAGCTTGGCTCTAGCGCCCTACGAGCAGTACTTC
CASSLALAPYEQYF
>TRBD2|TRBJ2-5|TRBV5-1|NA
TGCGCCAGCAGCTTGGATACTAGCGGGAGCGGAGAGACCCAGTACTTC
CASSLDTSGSGETQYF
>TRBD2|TRBJ2-1|TRBV24-1|NA
TGTGCCACCAGTGACCGGACTAGCGGGAGAACGAATGAGCAGTTCTTC
CATSDRTSGRTNEQFF
>NA|TRBJ2-3|TRBV5-6|NA
TGTGCCAGCAGCCGGGACTCAACAGATACGCAGTATTTT
CASSRDSTDTQYF
>TRBD1|TRBJ1-1|TRBV2|NA
TGTGCCAGCAGCGGGACAGGGAATAAAAACACTGAAGCTTTCTTT
CASSGTGNKNTEAFF
>NA|TRBJ1-5|TRBV7-9|NA
TGTGCCAGCAGCTTGTCAGGCAATCAGCCCCAGCATTTT
CASSLSGNQPQHF
>NA|TRBJ1-1|TRBV4-2|NA
TGTGCCAGCAGCCAAGACTCGTTGATGTCGGACACTGAAGCTTTCTTT
CASSQDSLMSDTEAFF
>TRBD1|TRBJ1-1|TRBV11-2|NA
TGTGCCAGCAGCTTAACCCCCGACAGGGGTTGGGAAGCTTTCTTT
CASSLTPDRGWEAFF
>NA|TRBJ1-4|TRBV6-5|NA
TGTGCCAGTCAGGCGTTATCTAATGAAAAACTGTTTTTT
CASQALSNEKLFF
>NA|TRBJ2-1|TRBV5-1|NA
TGCGCCAGCAGCTTGGCCCTGAATGAGCAGTTCTTC
CASSLALNEQFF
>TRBD2|TRBJ2-3|TRBV5-1|NA
TGCGCCAGCAGCTTGGCTAGCGGCCTCCGGGATACGCAGTATTTT
CASSLASGLRDTQYF
>NA|TRBJ2-7|TRBV18|few
TGTGCCAGCTCACCAGGGAGTTACGAGCAGTACTTC
CASSPGSYEQYF
>TRBD1|TRBJ1-2|TRBV5-6|NA
TGTGCCAGCAGCTCTCTCACCTACCGGGACAGCTTCGGACCCGGCTACACCTTC
CASSSLTYRDSFGPGYTF
>TRBD2|TRBJ2-7|TRBV7-3|NA
TGTGCCAGCTCCGCTAGCGGGGTAAACGAGCAGTACTTC
CASSASGVNEQYF
>TRBD2|TRBJ2-7|TRBV9|NA
TGTGCCAGCAGCGTAACTAGCGGGAGGGCCATCTACGAGCAGTACTTC
CASSVTSGRAIYEQYF
>NA|TRBJ1-5|TRBV3-1/TRBV3-2|NA
TGTGCCAGCAGCCAAGGGCCCCCCAACACCTTAAATAGCAATCAGCCCCAGCATTTT
CASSQGPPNTLNSNQPQHF
>TRBD1|TRBJ1-5|TRBV7-2|NA
TGTGCCAGCAGCTTCTCAACCGGACAGGGGGAACAGCCCCAGCATTTT
CASSFSTGQGEQPQHF
>NA|TRBJ1-5|TRBV28|NA
TGTGCCAGCAGTTTATCCGGGGACAATCAGCCCCAGCATTTT
CASSLSGDNQPQHF
>NA|TRBJ1-5|TRBV19|NA
TGTGCCAGTAGTAGAGGGCTGCGGCAGCCCCAGCATTTT
CASSRGLRQPQHF
>NA|TRBJ1-2|TRBV29-1|NA
TGCAGCGTTCCTGGACACCCAGATGGCTACACCTTC
CSVPGHPDGYTF
>NA|TRBJ2-2|TRBV6-6|once
TGTGCCAGCAGTCAAACAGGGCAAAACACCGGGGAGCTGTTTTTT
CASSQTGQNTGELFF
>NA|TRBJ2-7|TRBV19|NA
TGTGCCAGTAGTATAGGCGCTAGCCCGCCCTACGAGCAGTACTTC
CASSIGASPPYEQYF